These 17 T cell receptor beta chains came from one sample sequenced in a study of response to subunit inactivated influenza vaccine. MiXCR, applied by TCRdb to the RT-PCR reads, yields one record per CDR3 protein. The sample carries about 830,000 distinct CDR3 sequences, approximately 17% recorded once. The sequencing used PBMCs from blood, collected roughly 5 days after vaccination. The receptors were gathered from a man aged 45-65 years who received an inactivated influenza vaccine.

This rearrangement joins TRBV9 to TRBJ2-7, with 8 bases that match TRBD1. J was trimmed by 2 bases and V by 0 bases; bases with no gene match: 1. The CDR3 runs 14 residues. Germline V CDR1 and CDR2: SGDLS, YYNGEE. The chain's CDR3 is CASSVAQGAYEQYF. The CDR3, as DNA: TGTGCCAGCAGCGTAGCACAGGGGGCCTACGAGCAGTACTTC.

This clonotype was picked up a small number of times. CDR3 sequence: CASSQDGGYPAYEQYF. In DNA form, the CDR3 reads TGCGCCAGCAGCCAAGATGGGGGGTACCCTGCCTACGAGCAGTACTTC. The rearrangement links TRBV4-3 to TRBJ2-7; TRBD2 might be the D (6 bases). The CDR3 runs to 16 residues. The V end was cut by 0 bases, the J end by 2 bases, with 14 bases between. Looked up from germline, CDR1 is LGHNA and CDR2 is YSLEER.

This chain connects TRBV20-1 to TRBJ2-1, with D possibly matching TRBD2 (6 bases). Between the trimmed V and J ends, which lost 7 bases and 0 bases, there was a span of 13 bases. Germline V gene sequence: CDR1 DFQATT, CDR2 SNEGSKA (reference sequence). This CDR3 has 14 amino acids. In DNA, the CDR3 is TGCAGTGGATATAGCGGTAGCTCCTACAATGAGCAGTTCTTC. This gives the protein CSGYSGSSYNEQFF.

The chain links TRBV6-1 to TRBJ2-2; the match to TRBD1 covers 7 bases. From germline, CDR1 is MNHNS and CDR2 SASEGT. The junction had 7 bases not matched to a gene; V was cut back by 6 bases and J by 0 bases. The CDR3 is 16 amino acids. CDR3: CASRGPGQANTGELFF. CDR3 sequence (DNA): TGTGCCAGCAGGGGCCCTGGACAGGCGAACACCGGGGAGCTGTTTTTT.

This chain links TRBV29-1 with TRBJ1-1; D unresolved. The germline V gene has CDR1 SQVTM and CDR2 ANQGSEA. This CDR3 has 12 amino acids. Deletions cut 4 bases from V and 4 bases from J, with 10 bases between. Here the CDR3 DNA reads TGCAGCGTTGTATACATGGGCACTGAAGCTTTCTTT. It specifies CSVVYMGTEAFF.

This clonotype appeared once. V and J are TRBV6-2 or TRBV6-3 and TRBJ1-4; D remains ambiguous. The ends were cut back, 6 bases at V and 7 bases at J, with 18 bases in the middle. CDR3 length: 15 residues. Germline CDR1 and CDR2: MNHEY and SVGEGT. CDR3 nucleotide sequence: TGTGCCAGCAGGAGGACTGAGGGATTCGGTGAAAAACTGTTTTTT. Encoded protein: CASRRTEGFGEKLFF.

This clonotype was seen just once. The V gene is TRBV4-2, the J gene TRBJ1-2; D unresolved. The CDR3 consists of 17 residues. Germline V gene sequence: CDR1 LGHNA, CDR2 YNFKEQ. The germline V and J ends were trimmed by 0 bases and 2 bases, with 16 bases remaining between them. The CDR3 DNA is TGTGCCAGCAGCCAAGACGTTGGTGGGCAACTGAACTATGGCTACACCTTC. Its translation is CASSQDVGGQLNYGYTF.

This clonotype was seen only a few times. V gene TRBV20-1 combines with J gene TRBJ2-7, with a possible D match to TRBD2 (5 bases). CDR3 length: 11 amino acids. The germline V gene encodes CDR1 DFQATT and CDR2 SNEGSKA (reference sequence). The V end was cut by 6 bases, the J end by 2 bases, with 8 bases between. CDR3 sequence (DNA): TGCAGTGCGGTTAGCGCCTACGAGCAGTACTTC. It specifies CSAVSAYEQYF.

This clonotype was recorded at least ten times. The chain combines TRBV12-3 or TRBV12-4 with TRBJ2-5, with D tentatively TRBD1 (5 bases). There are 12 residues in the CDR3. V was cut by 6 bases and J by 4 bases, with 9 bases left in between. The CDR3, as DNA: TGTGCCAGCAGACTAACAGGAGAGACCCAGTACTTC. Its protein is CASRLTGETQYF.

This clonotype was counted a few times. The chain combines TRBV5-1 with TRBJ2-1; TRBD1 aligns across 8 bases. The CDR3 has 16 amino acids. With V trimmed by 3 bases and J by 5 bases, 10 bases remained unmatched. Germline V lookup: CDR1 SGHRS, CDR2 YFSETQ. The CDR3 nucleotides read TGCGCCAGCAGCTGGACGATCCCCAGGGGGCACAATGAGCAGTTCTTC. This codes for CASSWTIPRGHNEQFF.

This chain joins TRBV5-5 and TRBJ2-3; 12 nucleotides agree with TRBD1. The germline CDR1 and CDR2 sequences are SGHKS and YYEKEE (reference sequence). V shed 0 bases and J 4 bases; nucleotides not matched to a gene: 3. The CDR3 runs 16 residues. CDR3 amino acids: CASSLDGTGGADTQYF. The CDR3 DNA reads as TGTGCCAGCAGCTTGGATGGGACAGGGGGCGCAGATACGCAGTATTTT.

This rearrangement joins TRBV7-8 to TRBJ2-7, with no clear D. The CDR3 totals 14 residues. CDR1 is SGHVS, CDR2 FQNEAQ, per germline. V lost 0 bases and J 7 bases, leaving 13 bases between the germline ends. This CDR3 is CASSLAGFSGEQYF. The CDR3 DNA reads TGTGCCAGCAGCTTAGCTGGGTTCTCGGGTGAGCAGTACTTC.

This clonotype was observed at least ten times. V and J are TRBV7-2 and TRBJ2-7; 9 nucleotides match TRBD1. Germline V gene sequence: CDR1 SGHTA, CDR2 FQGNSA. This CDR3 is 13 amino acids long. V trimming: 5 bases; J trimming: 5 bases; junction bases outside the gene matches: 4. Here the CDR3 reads CASSGQGRNEQYF. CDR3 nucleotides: TGTGCCAGCAGCGGACAGGGGCGGAACGAGCAGTACTTC. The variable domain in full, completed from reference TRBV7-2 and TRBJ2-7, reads GAGVSQSPSNKVTEKGKDVELRCDPISGHTALYWYRQSLGQGLEFLIYFQGNSAPDKSGLPSDRFSAERTGGSVSTLTIQRTQQEDSAVYLCASSGQGRNEQYFGPGTRLTVT.

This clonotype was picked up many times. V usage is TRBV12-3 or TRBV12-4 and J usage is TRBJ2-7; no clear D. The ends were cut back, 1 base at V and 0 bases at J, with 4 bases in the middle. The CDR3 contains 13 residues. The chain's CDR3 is CASSLGFSYEQYF. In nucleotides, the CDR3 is TGTGCCAGCAGTTTAGGGTTCTCCTACGAGCAGTACTTC.

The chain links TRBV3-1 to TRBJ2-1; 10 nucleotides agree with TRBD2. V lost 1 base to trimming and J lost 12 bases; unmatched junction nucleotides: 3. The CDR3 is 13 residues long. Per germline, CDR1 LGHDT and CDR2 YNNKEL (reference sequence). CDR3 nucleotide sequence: TGTGCCAGCAGCCAAGTGAGCGGGGGGGGGCAGTTCTTC. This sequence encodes CASSQVSGGGQFF.

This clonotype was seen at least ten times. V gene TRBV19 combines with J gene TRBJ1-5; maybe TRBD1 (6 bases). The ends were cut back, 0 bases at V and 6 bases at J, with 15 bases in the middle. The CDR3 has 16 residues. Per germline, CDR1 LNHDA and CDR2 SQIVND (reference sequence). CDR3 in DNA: TGTGCCAGTAGTATAGATCTGCGGGGGCTGGTTCAGCCCCAGCATTTT. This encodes CASSIDLRGLVQPQHF. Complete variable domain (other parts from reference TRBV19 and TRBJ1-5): DGGITQSPKYLFRKEGQNVTLSCEQNLNHDAMYWYRQDPGQGLRLIYYSQIVNDFQKGDIAEGYSVSREKKESFPLTVTSAQKNPTAFYLCASSIDLRGLVQPQHFGDGTRLSIL.

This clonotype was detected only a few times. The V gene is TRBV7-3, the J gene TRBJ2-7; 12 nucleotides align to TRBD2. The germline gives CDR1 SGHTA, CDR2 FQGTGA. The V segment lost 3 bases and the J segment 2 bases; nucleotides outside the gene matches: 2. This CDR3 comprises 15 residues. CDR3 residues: CASSFLAGGTYEQYF. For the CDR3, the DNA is TGTGCCAGCAGCTTTCTAGCGGGAGGGACCTACGAGCAGTACTTC.